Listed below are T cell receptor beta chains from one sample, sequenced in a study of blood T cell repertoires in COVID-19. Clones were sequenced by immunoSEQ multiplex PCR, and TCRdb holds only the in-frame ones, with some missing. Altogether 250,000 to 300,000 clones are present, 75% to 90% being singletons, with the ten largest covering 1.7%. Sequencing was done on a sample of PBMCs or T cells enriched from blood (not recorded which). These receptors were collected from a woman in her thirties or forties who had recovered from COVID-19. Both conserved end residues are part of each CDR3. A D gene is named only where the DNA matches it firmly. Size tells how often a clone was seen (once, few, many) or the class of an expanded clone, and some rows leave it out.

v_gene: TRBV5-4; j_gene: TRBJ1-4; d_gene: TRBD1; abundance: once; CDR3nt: TGTGCCAGCAGCCGCGGGACAGGGCTTTCAACTAATGAAAAACTGTTTTTT; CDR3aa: CASSRGTGLSTNEKLFF
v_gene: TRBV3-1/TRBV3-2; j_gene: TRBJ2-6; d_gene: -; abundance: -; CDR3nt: TGTGCCAGCAGCTTTCTAACAGTTTCTGGGGCCAACGTCCTGACTTTC; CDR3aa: CASSFLTVSGANVLTF
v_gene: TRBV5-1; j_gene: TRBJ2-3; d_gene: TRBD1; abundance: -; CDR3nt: TGCGCCAGCAGCCCCACAGGGGGTCCCACAGATACGCAGTATTTT; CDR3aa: CASSPTGGPTDTQYF
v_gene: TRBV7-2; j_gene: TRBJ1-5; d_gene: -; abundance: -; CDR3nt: TGTGCCAGCAGCTTAGACCAGGACAATCAGCCCCAGCATTTT; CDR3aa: CASSLDQDNQPQHF
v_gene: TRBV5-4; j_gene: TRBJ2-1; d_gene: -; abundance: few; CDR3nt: TGTGCCAGCAGCTTGGGACACGTTTCTCCCTACAATGAGCAGTTCTTC; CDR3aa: CASSLGHVSPYNEQFF
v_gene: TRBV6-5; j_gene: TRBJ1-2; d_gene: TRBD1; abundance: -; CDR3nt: TGTGCCAGCAGAACACGCCAGGGGGCGGGCTATGGCTACACCTTC; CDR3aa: CASRTRQGAGYGYTF
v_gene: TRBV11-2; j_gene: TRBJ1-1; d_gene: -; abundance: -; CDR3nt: TGTGCCAGCAGCTTAACAGGGAGAACTGAAGCTTTCTTT; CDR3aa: CASSLTGRTEAFF
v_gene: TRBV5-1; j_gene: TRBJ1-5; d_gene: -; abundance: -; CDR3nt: TGCGCCAGCAGCCTAGGACACTCTACTCAGCCCCAGCATTTT; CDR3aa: CASSLGHSTQPQHF
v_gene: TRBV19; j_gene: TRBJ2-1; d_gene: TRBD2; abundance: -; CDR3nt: TGTGCCAGTAGAGGAGAGCGGGGCCAAGAAGGACGGGAGCAGTTCTTC; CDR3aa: CASRGERGQEGREQFF
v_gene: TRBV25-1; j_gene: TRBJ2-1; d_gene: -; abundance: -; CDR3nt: TGTGCCAGCAGTGTTCGGAGGGGTGGTGAGCAGTTCTTC; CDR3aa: CASSVRRGGEQFF
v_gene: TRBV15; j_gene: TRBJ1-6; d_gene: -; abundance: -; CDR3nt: TGTGCCACCAGCAGAGATAGGGGGGGAGGTTCACCCCTCCACTTT; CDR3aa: CATSRDRGGGSPLHF
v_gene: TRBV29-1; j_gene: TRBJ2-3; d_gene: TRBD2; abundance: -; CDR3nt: TGCAGCGGCGTGGGAGGGCGGGGCACAGATACGCAGTATTTT; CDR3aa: CSGVGGRGTDTQYF
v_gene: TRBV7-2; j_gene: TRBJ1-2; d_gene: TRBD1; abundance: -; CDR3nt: TGTGCCAGCAGCAACCAGGGGGCAGGGTATGGCTACACCTTC; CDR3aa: CASSNQGAGYGYTF
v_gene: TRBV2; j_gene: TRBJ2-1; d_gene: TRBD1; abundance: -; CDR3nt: TGTGCCAGCAGTAGGGACAGGGGGCTAGCGGGAACAACAGGCAATGAGCAGTTCTTC; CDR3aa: CASSRDRGLAGTTGNEQFF
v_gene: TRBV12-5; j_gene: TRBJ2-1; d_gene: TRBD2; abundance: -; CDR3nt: TGTGCTAGTGGCGGGGGACTAGCGGGAGCGAATGAGCAGTTCTTC; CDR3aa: CASGGGLAGANEQFF
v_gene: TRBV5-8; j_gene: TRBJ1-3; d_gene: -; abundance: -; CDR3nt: TGTGCCAGCAGCTTGGGACAGCTAATCTCTGGAAACACCATATATTTT; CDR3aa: CASSLGQLISGNTIYF
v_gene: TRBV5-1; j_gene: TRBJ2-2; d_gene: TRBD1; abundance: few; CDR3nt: TGCGCCAGCAGCCACAGGGGCGAGAACACCGGGGAGCTGTTTTTT; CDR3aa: CASSHRGENTGELFF
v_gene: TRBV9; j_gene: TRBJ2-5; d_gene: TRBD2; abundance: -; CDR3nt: TGTGCCAGCAGCGTAGCTGGGACTAGGGGAGAGACCCAGTACTTC; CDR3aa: CASSVAGTRGETQYF
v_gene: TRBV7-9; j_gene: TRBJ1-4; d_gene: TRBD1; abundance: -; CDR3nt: TGTGCCAGCAGCTCGAGAAACGACAGGGTGGGTGAAAAACTGTTTTTT; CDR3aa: CASSSRNDRVGEKLFF
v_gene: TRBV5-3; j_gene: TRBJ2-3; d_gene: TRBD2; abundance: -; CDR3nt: TGTGCCAGAAGCCCCCAGGAGCGGGAGGGCCGTACAGATACGCAGTATTTT; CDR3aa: CARSPQEREGRTDTQYF
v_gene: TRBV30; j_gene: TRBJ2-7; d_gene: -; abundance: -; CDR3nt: TGTGCCTGGAGCAAGATGAGCATCTACGAGCAGTACTTC; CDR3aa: CAWSKMSIYEQYF
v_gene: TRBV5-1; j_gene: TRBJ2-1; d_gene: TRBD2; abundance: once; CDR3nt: TGCGCCAGCAGCCCCCGGGTAGCGGGGGCCTACAATGAGCAGTTCTTC; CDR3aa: CASSPRVAGAYNEQFF
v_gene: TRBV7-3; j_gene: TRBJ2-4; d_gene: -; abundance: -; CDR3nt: TGTGCCAGCAGCTTAACTGACAGTAAAGTTCAGTACTTC; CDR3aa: CASSLTDSKVQYF
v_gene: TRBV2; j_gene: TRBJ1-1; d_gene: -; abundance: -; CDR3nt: TGTGCCAGCAGTCAGATGAACACTGAAGCTTTCTTT; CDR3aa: CASSQMNTEAFF
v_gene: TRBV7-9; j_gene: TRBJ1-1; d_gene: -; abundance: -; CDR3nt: TGTGCCAGCAGCGAGCAGGGTCTGAACACTGAAGCTTTCTTT; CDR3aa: CASSEQGLNTEAFF
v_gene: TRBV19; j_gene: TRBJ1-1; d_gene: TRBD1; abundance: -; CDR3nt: TGTGCCAGTAGTAAGGGACAGGGGCGGACTGAAGCTTTCTTT; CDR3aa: CASSKGQGRTEAFF
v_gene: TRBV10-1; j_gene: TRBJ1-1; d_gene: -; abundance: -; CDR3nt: TGCGCCAGCAGTGCGGGGGGACGTAGTACTGAAGCTTTCTTT; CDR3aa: CASSAGGRSTEAFF
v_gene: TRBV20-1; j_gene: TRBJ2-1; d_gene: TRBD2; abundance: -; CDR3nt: TGCAGTGCTAGTACGCCTAGCGGGAACTCCTACAATGAGCAGTTCTTC; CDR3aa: CSASTPSGNSYNEQFF
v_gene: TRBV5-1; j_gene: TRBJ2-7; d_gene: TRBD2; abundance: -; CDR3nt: TGCGCCAGCAGCGCGAGCGGGGGTTTTCACGAGCAGTACTTC; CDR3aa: CASSASGGFHEQYF
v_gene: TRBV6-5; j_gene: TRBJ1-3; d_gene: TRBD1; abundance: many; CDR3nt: TGTGCCAGCAGGTCGACAGGGGCTGGAAACACCATATATTTT; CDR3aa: CASRSTGAGNTIYF
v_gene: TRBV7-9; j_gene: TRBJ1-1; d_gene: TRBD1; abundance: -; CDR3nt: TGTGCCAGCAGCTCAACAGGGGGGAACACTGAAGCTTTCTTT; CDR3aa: CASSSTGGNTEAFF
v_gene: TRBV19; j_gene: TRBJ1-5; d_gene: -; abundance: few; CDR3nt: TGTGCCAGTAGTATCCCCGGGTTTGGTAATCAGCCCCAGCATTTT; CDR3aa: CASSIPGFGNQPQHF
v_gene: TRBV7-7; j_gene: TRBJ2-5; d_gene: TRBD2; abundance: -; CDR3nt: TGTGCTAGCAGCCGGGAGCTAGCGGGTCGGGGGGAGACCCAGTACTTC; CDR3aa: CASSRELAGRGETQYF
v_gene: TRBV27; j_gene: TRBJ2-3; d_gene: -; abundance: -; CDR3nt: TGTGCCAGCAGTTGGGCAGGGAAAGATACGCAGTATTTT; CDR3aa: CASSWAGKDTQYF
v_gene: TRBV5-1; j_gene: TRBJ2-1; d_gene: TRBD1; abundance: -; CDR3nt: TGCGCCAGCAGACCAGGACAGGGGGGCGATGAGCAGTTCTTC; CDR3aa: CASRPGQGGDEQFF
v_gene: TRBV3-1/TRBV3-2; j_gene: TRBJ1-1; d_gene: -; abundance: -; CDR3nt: TGTGCCAGCAGCTCTCGGGACACTATGAACACTGAAGCTTTCTTT; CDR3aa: CASSSRDTMNTEAFF
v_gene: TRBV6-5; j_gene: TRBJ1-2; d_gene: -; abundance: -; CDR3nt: TGTGCCAGCAGATCGGGGGGTTGGGGCTACACCTTC; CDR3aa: CASRSGGWGYTF
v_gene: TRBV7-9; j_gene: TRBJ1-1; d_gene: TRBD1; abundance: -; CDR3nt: TGTGCCAGCAGCTTAGATAGGGGGCGAAGCTTGAACACTGAAGCTTTCTTT; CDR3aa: CASSLDRGRSLNTEAFF
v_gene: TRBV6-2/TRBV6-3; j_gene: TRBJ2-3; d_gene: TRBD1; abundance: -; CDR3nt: TGTGCCAGCAGCACCCGGGACAGGGGGCGAGATACGCAGTATTTT; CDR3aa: CASSTRDRGRDTQYF
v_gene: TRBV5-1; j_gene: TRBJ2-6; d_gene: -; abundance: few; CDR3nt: TGCGCCAGCAGCACAGGGAAAGGGGCCAACGTCCTGACTTTC; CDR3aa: CASSTGKGANVLTF
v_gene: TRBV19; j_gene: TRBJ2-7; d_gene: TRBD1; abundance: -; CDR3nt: TGTGCCAGTAGAGGGACGGGACAGGGGGTCTACGAGCAGTACTTC; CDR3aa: CASRGTGQGVYEQYF
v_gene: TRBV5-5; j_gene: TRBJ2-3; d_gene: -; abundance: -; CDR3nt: TGTGCCAGCAGCGAGGGACTGTCGCAGTATTTT; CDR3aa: CASSEGLSQYF
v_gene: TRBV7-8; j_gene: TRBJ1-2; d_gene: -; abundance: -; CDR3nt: TGTGCCAGCAGCCTCCTTGGGGGGGCTATAAACTATGGCTACACCTTC; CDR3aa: CASSLLGGAINYGYTF
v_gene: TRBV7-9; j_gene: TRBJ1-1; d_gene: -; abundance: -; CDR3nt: TGTGCCAGCAGCTTAGCCCAATCTAGGGGCACTGAAGCTTTCTTT; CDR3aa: CASSLAQSRGTEAFF
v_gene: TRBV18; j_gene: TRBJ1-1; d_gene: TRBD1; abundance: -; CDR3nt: TGTGCCAGCTCACCCTCTAACAGGGGAGCCACTGAAGCTTTCTTT; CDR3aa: CASSPSNRGATEAFF
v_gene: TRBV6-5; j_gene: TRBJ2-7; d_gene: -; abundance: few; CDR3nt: TGTGCCAGCAGTTACGTAAAGGCAGGCGAGCAGTACTTC; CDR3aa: CASSYVKAGEQYF
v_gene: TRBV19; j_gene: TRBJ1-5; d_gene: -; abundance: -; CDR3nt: TGTGCCAGTAGTACCTGGACAGCCTTTTTACGGCCCCAGCATTTT; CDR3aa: CASSTWTAFLRPQHF
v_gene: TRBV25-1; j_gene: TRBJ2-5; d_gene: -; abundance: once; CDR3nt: TGTGCCAGCAGCCCTTTTGGGGGCAAAGAGACCCAGTACTTC; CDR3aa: CASSPFGGKETQYF
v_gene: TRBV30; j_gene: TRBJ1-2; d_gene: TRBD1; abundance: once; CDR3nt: TGTGCCTGGAGTCAGGGGGCGAAAGGCTACACCTTC; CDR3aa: CAWSQGAKGYTF
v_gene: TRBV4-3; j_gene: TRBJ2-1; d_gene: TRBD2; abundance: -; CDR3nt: TGCGCCAGCAGCCAAGATCCCCCTCGAACAGCGGGGGTGTACAATGAGCAGTTCTTC; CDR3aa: CASSQDPPRTAGVYNEQFF
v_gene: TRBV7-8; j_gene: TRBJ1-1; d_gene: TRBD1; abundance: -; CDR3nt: TGTGCCAGCAGTCCAAATATAGAGAGGGGGCAGACTGAAGCTTTCTTT; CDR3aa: CASSPNIERGQTEAFF
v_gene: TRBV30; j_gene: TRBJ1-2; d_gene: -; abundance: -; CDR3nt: TGTGCCTGGAGAGCCCTTGGGGGGGCAAACTATGGCTACACCTTC; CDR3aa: CAWRALGGANYGYTF
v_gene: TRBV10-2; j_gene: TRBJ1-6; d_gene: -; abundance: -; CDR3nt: TGCGCCAGCAGTCCCGGTCGAAGCTCCTATAATTCACCCCTCCACTTT; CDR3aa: CASSPGRSSYNSPLHF
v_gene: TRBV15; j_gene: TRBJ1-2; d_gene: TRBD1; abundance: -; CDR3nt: TGTGCCACCAGCAGATCCGCCGGGACAGGGGTATATGGCTACACCTTC; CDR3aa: CATSRSAGTGVYGYTF
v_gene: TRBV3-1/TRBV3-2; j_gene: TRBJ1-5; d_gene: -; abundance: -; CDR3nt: TGTGCCAGCAGCCAAGATCTAGTACAGCCCCAGCATTTT; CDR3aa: CASSQDLVQPQHF